Each of the 8 T cell receptor beta chains below was sequenced from the same sample in a study of blood T cell repertoires in COVID-19. The method was immunoSEQ multiplex PCR; TCRdb's version includes in-frame clones alone and lacks a portion of them. The sample consists of 200,000 or so clones, about 88% of them appearing once. Sequenced input: peripheral blood. These receptors were collected from a man between 50 and 59 years old with COVID-19, enrolled during active disease.

J is TRBJ2-7 and V is TRBV18; possibly TRBD2 for D (6 bases). There are 16 residues in the CDR3. Germline V gives CDR1 KGHSH, CDR2 LQKENI. V lost 0 bases and J 7 bases, leaving 19 bases between the germline ends. The CDR3 protein is CASSPPGPSETSEQYF. CDR3 nucleotides: TGTGCCAGCTCACCACCGGGGCCGTCGGAGACTAGTGAGCAGTACTTC.

The chain links TRBV12-3 or TRBV12-4 to TRBJ1-1, with D tentatively TRBD1 (5 bases). V was cut by 3 bases and J by 7 bases, with 12 bases left in between. CDR3 length equals 13 residues. The CDR3 DNA reads TGTGCCAGCAGTTTGGCGGGGCTAGGTGAAGCTTTCTTT. This gives the protein CASSLAGLGEAFF.

The chain joins TRBV5-4 to TRBJ2-1; no clear D. The germline V gene encodes CDR1 SGHNT and CDR2 YYREEE (reference sequence). The CDR3 covers 15 residues. V was clipped by 4 bases and J by 4 bases, with 15 bases between them. The CDR3 DNA reads as TGTGCCAGCAGCCCGGATGGTAGCTCGTACAATGAGCAGTTCTTC. It is translated as CASSPDGSSYNEQFF.

The CDR3 here is CAISVGQDDQPQHF. CDR3 DNA sequence: TGTGCCATCAGCGTGGGGCAAGACGATCAGCCCCAGCATTTT. V and J are TRBV10-3 and TRBJ1-5; D is possibly TRBD1 (5 bases). The germline V and J ends were trimmed by 6 bases and 5 bases, with 14 bases remaining between them. Germline V gives CDR1 ENHRY, CDR2 SYGVKD. The CDR3 sequence is 14 residues long.

Remarks on this clone: The DNA is left out, because the CDR3 cannot be placed on it with certainty; the CDR3 is given as TCRdb lists it. The chain links TRBV29-1 to TRBJ1-1; whether TRBD1, the table's D call, matches the DNA was not checked. The germline V gene has CDR1 SQVTM and CDR2 ANQGSEA. The CDR3 sequence runs 11 residues, both termini included. This chain's CDR3 is CSVGTGAVSFF.

J is TRBJ2-2 and V is TRBV5-1; D perhaps matches TRBD1 (5 bases). V shed 0 bases and J shed 3 bases, with 12 bases lying between them. CDR1 and CDR2 (germline): SGHRS, YFSETQ. The CDR3 consists of 16 residues. The CDR3 sequence is CASSLEGYRDTGELFF. The CDR3 DNA is TGCGCCAGCAGCTTGGAGGGGTATCGCGACACCGGGGAGCTGTTTTTT.

The chain has TRBV7-8 and TRBJ1-2; 9 bases map to TRBD1. CDR3 length equals 15 residues. J was trimmed by 4 bases and V by 5 bases; bases with no gene match: 8. The germline gives CDR1 SGHVS, CDR2 FQNEAQ. CDR3 nucleotide sequence: TGTGCCAGCAGCATTCGGACAGGGGCAGTCTATGGCTACACCTTC. It specifies CASSIRTGAVYGYTF.

The chain's CDR3 is CASRGQGWVDEQYF. The CDR3 coding sequence is TGTGCCAGTAGGGGACAGGGTTGGGTCGACGAGCAGTACTTC. The chain uses TRBV19 and TRBJ2-7; 9 bases fit TRBD1. This CDR3 is built from 14 residues. With V trimmed by 6 bases and J by 5 bases, 8 bases remained unmatched. Germline CDR1 reads LNHDA; CDR2 reads SQIVND (reference sequence).